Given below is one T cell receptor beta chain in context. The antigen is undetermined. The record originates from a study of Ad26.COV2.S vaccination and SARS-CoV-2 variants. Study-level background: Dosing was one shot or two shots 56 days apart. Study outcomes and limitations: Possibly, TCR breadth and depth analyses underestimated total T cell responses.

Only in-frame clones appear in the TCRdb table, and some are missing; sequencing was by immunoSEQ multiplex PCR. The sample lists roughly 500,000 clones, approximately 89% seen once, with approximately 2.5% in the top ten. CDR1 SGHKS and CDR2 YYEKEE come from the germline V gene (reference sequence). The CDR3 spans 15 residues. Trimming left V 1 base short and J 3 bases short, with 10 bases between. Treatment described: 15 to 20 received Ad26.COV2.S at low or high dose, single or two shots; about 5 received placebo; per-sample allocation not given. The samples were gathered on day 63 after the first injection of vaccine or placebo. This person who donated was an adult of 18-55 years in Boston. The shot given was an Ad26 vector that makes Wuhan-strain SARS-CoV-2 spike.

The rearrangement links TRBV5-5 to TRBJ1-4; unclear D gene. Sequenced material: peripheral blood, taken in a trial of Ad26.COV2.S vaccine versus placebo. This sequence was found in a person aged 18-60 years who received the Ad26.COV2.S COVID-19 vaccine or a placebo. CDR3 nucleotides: TGTGCCAGCAGCTTGAGCTCCTGGGCTAATGAAAAACTGTTTTTT. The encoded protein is CASSLSSWANEKLFF.